This T cell receptor (beta chain) was retrieved from a study of PD-1 blockade in classical Hodgkin lymphoma. Study-wide background: On a schedule of every 2 weeks, patients received nivolumab 3 mg/kg intravenously.

This clone was observed a handful of times. Its specificity is unknown. The CDR3 is 13 residues long. Germline values: CDR1 LNHDA, CDR2 SQIVND (reference sequence). With 4 bases removed from V and 11 bases from J, the gap between germline ends came to 17 bases. Here immunoSEQ multiplex PCR was the method, and the copy in TCRdb shows in-frame clones only, minus some. The data show under 130,000 clones, with about 92% seen just once and 15% to 20% held by the top ten. Study-level points and caveats: Similar baseline diversity was found in complete responders and newly diagnosed patients.

As to time point: cycle 4 day 1 (C4D1), after around six weeks of nivolumab. Autologous stem cell transplantation was followed by relapse in every patient, and brentuximab vedotin exposure varied. This specimen consisted of peripheral blood mononuclear cells (PBMCs), obtained before the fourth cycle of nivolumab. The sequence came from a human donor with classical Hodgkin lymphoma. The V gene is TRBV19, the J gene TRBJ1-1, with D hard to call. The CDR3 DNA sequence: TGTGCCAGTAGTACGACACGCGGCCAAGGGGCTTTCTTT. Translated: CASSTTRGQGAFF.